This T cell receptor (beta chain) was recorded in a study of blood T cells in healthy people across ages. Study background: About one barcoded beta molecule per two T cells was captured by template switching. Study observations and caveats: Any conclusive comparison of naive versus antigen-experienced cells was prevented by using unsorted PBMCs. Both higher diversity and more naive CD4+ cells marked long-lived donors when set against aged donors.

Germline V lookup: CDR1 SGHRS, CDR2 YFSETQ. The germline V and J ends were trimmed by 0 bases and 8 bases, with 21 bases remaining between them. The CDR3 is 17 residues long. Extraction of total RNA produced a minimum of 5.5 micrograms from each sample. With a J-beta primer mix and a sample-barcoded 5' primer, a second PCR ran about 6 to 11 cycles. TCRdb redid the calling of the 5' RACE reads with MiXCR, one entry per CDR3 protein. This table holds 550,000 to 750,000 distinct CDR3 sequences, about 21% found once. This clonotype was counted at least ten times. The antigen is undetermined. This receptor was taken from a man in his 70s in good health. The rearrangement links TRBV5-1 to TRBJ2-4; possibly TRBD1 for D (6 bases). The specimen was blood. Here the CDR3 reads CASSLALGANRADIQYF. The CDR3 DNA reads TGCGCCAGCAGCTTGGCCCTCGGGGCGAACAGGGCGGACATTCAGTACTTC.